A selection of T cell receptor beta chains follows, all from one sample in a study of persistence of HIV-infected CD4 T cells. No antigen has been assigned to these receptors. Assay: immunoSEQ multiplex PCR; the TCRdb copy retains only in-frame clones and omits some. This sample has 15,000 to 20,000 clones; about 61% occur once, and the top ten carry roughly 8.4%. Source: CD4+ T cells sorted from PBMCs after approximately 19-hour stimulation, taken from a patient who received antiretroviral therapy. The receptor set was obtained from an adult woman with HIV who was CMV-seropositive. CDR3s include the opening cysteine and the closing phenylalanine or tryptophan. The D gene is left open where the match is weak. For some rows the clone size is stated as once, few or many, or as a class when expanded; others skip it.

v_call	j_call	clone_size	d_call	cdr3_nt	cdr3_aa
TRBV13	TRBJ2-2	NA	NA	TGTGCCAGCAGCTTTCAGGTTTCCGGGGAGCTGTTTTTT	CASSFQVSGELFF
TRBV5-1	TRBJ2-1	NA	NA	TGCGCCAGCACGTCGACCGGGGGGCAGAATGAGCAGTTCTTC	CASTSTGGQNEQFF
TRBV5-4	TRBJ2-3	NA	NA	TGTGCCAGCAGCTTGGAGAGGACTAGCACAGATACGCAGTATTTT	CASSLERTSTDTQYF
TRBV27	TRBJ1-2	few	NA	TGTGCCAGCAGGGGACCCTCCTATGGCTACACCTTC	CASRGPSYGYTF
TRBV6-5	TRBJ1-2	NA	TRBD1	TGTGCCAGCAGTACTTTGACAGGGGGCAACTATGGCTACACCTTC	CASSTLTGGNYGYTF
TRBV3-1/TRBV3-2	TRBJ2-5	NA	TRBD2	TGTGCCAGCACAGCGGGGCGCCAAGAGACCCAGTACTTC	CASTAGRQETQYF
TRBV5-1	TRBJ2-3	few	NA	TGCGCCAGCAGCTTGCTTATACGGAGCACAGATACGCAGTATTTT	CASSLLIRSTDTQYF
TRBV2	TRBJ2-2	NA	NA	TGTGCCAGCAGGCGGGGAGCTCCGAACACCGGGGAGCTGTTTTTT	CASRRGAPNTGELFF
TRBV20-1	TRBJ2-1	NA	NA	TGCAGTGCTAGTAATCTCCTCTACAATGAGCAGTTCTTC	CSASNLLYNEQFF
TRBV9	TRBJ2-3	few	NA	TGTGCCAGCAGCGTAGAAAGCGGAACTAGCACAGATACGCAGTATTTT	CASSVESGTSTDTQYF
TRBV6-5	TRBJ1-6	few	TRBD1	TGTGCCAGCAGACGGGACAGGGGGCATAATTCACCCCTCCACTTT	CASRRDRGHNSPLHF
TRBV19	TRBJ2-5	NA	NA	TGTGCCAGTAGCCGACAGGGAGGAGAAGAGACCCAGTACTTC	CASSRQGGEETQYF
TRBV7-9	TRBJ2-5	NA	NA	TGTGCCAGCAGCTTATTCACCAGTCATAAAGAGACCCAGTACTTC	CASSLFTSHKETQYF
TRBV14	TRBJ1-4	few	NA	TGTGCCAGCAGCCAATTTCGAGAAAAACTGTTTTTT	CASSQFREKLFF
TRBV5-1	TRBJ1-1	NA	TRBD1	TGCGCCAGCAGCTTGAGAGGGGGCGCGGGCACTGAAGCTTTCTTT	CASSLRGGAGTEAFF
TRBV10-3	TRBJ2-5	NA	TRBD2	TGTGCCATCAGTGTTGCTCGGGGGGGAGGATCGGAGACCCAGTACTTC	CAISVARGGGSETQYF
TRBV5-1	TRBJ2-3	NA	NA	TGCGCCAGCAGCTTGGCCCCTAGCGTAGGCACAGATACGCAGTATTTT	CASSLAPSVGTDTQYF
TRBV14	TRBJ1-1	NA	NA	TGTGCCAGCAGCCAAGATAACGGCATGAACACTGAAGCTTTCTTT	CASSQDNGMNTEAFF
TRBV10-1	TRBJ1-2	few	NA	TGCGCCAGCAGTGAGTCGCAGGGTCCGTATGGCTACACCTTC	CASSESQGPYGYTF
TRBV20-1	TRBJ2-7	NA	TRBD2	TGCAGTGCTAGTCAGGCCGGGGGGGCCAACGAGCAGTACTTC	CSASQAGGANEQYF
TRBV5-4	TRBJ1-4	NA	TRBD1	TGTGCCAGCAGCTTGCCAGGGGGTAATGAAAAACTGTTTTTT	CASSLPGGNEKLFF
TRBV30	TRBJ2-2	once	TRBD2	TGTGCCTGGAGTCCACCGGGCGGGGGGGCCGTCGGGGAGCTGTTTTTT	CAWSPPGGGAVGELFF
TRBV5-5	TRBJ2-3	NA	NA	TGTGCCAGCAGCCTTAAGGGCGGGGGCCCGGATACGCAGTATTTT	CASSLKGGGPDTQYF
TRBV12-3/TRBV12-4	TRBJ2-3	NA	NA	TGTGCCAGCAGTTTTGGGACAGATACGCAGTATTTT	CASSFGTDTQYF
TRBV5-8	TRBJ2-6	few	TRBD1	TGTGCCAGCAGCACCTACCGGACAGGGGCCCTGAGCTCTGGGGCCAACGTCCTGACTTTC	CASSTYRTGALSSGANVLTF
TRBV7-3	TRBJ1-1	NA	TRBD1	TGTGCCAGCAGCACGGACAGGGGCTTTCAAGCTTTCTTT	CASSTDRGFQAFF
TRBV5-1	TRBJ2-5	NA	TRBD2	TGCGCCAGCAGCCCCGAACCGGGACTACCTGTCGGGCAAGAGACCCAGTACTTC	CASSPEPGLPVGQETQYF
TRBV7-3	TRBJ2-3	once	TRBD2	TGTGCCAGCAGCCCTCAGCGGGGGACTACAGATACGCAGTATTTT	CASSPQRGTTDTQYF
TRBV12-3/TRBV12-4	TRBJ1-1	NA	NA	TGTGCCAGCAGCCCACAGGGATTTGAAGCTTTCTTT	CASSPQGFEAFF
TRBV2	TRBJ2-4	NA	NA	TGTGCCAGTCGGGACTCCTTAGCCAAAAACATTCAGTACTTC	CASRDSLAKNIQYF
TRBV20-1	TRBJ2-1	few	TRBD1	TGCAGTGCTAGTTCCCTCCTCCCCGGGACAGGGGGCAATGAGCAGTTCTTC	CSASSLLPGTGGNEQFF
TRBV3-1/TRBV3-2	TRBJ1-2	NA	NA	TGTGCCAGCAGCCAAGCTGTCAACTATGGCTACACCTTC	CASSQAVNYGYTF
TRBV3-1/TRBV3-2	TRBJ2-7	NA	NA	TGTGCCAGCAGCCAACGCCAGACAGAGTACGAGCAGTACTTC	CASSQRQTEYEQYF
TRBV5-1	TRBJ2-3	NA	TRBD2	TGCGCCAGCAGATCCCTAGCGGGGGTAACAGATACGCAGTATTTT	CASRSLAGVTDTQYF
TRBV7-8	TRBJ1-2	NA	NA	TGTGCCAGCAGCCTTATAGAGGGAGGCTACACCTTC	CASSLIEGGYTF
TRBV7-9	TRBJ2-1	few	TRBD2	TGTGCCAGCAGCTTACAGGGTTTAGCGGGACACGGTCTGAATGAGCAGTTCTTC	CASSLQGLAGHGLNEQFF
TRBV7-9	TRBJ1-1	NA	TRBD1	TGTGCCAGCAGCTTAGGTGGGACAGGAGCTTTCTTT	CASSLGGTGAFF
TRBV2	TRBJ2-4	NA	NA	TGTGCCAGCAGTGAAGGTCTAGCTACAAACATTCAGTACTTC	CASSEGLATNIQYF
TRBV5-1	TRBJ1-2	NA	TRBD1	TGCGCCAGCAGCTTGGGGTCAGGACAGGACTATGGCTACACCTTC	CASSLGSGQDYGYTF
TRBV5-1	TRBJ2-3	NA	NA	TGCGCCAGCAGCTTGGACTTCGATACGCAGTATTTT	CASSLDFDTQYF
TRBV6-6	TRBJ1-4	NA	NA	TGTGCCAGCAGCCTGGTTGGTAATGAAAAACTGTTTTTT	CASSLVGNEKLFF
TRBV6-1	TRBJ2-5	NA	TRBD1	TGTGCCAGCAGTTTCCCCGGGACAGGTCAAGAGACCCAGTACTTC	CASSFPGTGQETQYF